This TCR beta chain was documented in a study of vaccination and CD4 T cells after COVID-19. As to treatment: approximately 10-day PBMC culture with coronavirus spike peptide pools or control peptides (ViraFEST assay). Sequencing of the DNA from cultured CD4+ T cells was carried out with the Oncomine TCR Beta short-read assay. In TCRdb, the PCR reads were re-called with MiXCR into one record per CDR3 protein. Of 16,000 or so distinct CDR3 sequences detected, more than 40% appear once; the ten largest clones hold approximately 7%. This clonotype was seen a single time. What it binds is unknown. This CDR3 is 15 amino acids long.

The rearrangement uses TRBV21-1 and TRBJ2-1; TRBD2, the table's D call, lacks a check against the DNA. TRBV21-1 is designated a pseudogene. The sequence derives from a human donor who had recovered from COVID-19. This specimen consisted of CD4+ T cells from blood, cultured in vitro, obtained after SARS-CoV-2 vaccination. The CDR3 nucleotides are TGTGCCAGCAGCAAAACTAGCGGGGCCTACAATGAGCAGTTCTTC. Translated, it gives CASSKTSGAYNEQFF.